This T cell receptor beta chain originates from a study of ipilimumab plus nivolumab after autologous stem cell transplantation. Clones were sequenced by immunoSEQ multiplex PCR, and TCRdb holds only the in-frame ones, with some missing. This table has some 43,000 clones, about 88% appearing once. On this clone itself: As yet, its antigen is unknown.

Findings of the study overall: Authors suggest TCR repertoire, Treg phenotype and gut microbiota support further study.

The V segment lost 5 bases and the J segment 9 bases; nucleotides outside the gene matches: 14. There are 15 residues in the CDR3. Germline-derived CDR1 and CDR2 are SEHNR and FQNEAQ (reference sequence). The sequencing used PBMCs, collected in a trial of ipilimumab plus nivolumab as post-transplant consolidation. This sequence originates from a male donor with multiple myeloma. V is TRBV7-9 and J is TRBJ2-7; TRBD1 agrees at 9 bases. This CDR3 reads CASSSWDRDPSGQYF. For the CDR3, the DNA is TGTGCCAGCAGCAGTTGGGACAGGGATCCCTCGGGGCAGTACTTC.